This entry features one T cell receptor (beta chain) sequence. What it binds is not known. Sorted-subset replicate PCRs used approximately 190 ng of genomic DNA. This amount corresponded to about 29,000 T cell genomes. The protocol was immunoSEQ multiplex PCR, while the TCRdb copy is restricted to in-frame clones and leaves out a portion. The sample lists more than 500,000 clones, around 96% seen once, with around 0.11% in the top ten. The record originates from a study of shared clonotypes between healthy human individuals. V lost 3 bases to trimming and J lost 4 bases, with 13 bases between them. There are 15 residues in the CDR3. The V gene's germline CDR1 is LNHDA and CDR2 SQIVND (reference sequence). Naive CD8 cells lacked CD45RO, underwent positive selection for CCR7 and left out terminally differentiated effector memory CD45RA+ cells. Findings and caveats of the study: Sampling was confined to blood; repertoires within tissues likely differ. Enrolling few donors narrowed the genetic and exposure-history diversity that was represented.

V is TRBV19 and J is TRBJ1-5, with D unclear. The sequence was obtained from a woman in her thirties in good health. Sequencing input: naive CD8+ T cells sorted from blood. Here the CDR3 reads CASSMGNMGNQPQHF. CDR3 coding DNA: TGTGCCAGTAGTATGGGAAATATGGGGAATCAGCCCCAGCATTTT.